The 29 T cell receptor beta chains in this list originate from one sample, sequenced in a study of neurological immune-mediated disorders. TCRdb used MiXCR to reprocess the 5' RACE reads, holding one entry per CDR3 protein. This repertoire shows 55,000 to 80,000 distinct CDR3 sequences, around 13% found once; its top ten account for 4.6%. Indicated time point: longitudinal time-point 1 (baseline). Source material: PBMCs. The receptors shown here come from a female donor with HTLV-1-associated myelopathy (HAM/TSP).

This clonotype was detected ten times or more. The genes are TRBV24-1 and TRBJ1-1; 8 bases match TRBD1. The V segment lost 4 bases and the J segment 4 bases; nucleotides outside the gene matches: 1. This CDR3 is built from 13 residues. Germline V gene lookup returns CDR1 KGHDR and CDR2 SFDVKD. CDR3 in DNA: TGTGCCACCAGTGAGGGGACAGGCACTGAAGCTTTCTTT. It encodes CATSEGTGTEAFF.

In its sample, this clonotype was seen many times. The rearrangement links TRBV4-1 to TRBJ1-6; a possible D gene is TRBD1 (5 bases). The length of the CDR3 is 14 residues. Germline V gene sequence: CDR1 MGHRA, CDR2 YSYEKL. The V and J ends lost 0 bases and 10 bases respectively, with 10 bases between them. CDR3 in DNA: TGCGCCAGCAGCCAAGATACGCAGGGATCACCCCTCCACTTT. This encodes CASSQDTQGSPLHF.

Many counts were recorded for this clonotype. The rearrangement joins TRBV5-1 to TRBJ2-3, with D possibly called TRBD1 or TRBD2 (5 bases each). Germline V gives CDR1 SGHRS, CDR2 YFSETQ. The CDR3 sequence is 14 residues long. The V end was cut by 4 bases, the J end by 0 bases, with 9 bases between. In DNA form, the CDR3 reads TGCGCCAGCAGCCGGGACCAGAGCACAGATACGCAGTATTTT. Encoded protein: CASSRDQSTDTQYF.

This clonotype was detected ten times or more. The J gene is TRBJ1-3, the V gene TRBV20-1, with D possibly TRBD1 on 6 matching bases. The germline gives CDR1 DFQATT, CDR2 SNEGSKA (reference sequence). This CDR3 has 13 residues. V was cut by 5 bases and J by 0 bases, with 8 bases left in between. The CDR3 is CSAGDISGNTIYF. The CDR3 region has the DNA TGCAGTGCTGGGGACATCTCTGGAAACACCATATATTTT.

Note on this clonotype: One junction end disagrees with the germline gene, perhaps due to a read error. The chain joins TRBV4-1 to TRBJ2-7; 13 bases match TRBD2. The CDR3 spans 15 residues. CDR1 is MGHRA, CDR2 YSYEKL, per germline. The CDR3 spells CANSPTSGGAFEQYF. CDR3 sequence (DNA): TGCGCCAACAGCCCTACTAGCGGGGGGGCCTTCGAGCAGTACTTC.

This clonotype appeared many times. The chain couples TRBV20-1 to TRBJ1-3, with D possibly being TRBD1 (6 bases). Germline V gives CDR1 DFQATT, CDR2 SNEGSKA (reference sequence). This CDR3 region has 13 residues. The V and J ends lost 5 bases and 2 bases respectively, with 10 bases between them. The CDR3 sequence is CSAARGPGNTIYF. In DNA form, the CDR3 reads TGCAGTGCTGCCCGGGGGCCTGGAAACACCATATATTTT.

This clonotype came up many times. CDR3 in amino acids: CASSPDRTGRNEQFF. DNA for the CDR3: TGCGCCAGCAGCCCGGACAGGACAGGGCGCAATGAGCAGTTCTTC. The V and J genes are TRBV5-1 and TRBJ2-1; 8 bases line up with TRBD1. The CDR3 has 15 residues. From germline, CDR1 is SGHRS and CDR2 YFSETQ. The ends lost 4 bases at V and 6 bases at J; junction bases unmatched: 9.

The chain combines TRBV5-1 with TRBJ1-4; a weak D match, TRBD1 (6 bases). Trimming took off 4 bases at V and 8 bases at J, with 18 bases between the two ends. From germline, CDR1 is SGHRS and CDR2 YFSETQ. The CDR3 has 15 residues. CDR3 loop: CASSLTTGGGEKLFF. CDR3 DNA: TGCGCCAGCAGCCTAACGACAGGAGGAGGCGAAAAACTGTTTTTT.

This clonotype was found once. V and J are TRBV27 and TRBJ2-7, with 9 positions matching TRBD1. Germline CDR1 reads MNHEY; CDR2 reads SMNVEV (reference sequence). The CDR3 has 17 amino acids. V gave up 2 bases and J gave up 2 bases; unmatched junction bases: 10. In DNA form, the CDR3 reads TGTGCCAGCAGTTTAATGCCCGGGACAGGGTCTCCCTACGAGCAGTACTTC. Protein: CASSLMPGTGSPYEQYF.

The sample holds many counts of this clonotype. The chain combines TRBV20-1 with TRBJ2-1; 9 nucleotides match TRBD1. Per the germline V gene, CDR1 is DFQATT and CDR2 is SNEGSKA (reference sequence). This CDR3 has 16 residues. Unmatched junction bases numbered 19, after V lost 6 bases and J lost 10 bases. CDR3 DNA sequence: TGCAGTGCGATTAGTTGGCGGGACAGGGTAATGGGGGAGCAGTTCTTC. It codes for CSAISWRDRVMGEQFF.

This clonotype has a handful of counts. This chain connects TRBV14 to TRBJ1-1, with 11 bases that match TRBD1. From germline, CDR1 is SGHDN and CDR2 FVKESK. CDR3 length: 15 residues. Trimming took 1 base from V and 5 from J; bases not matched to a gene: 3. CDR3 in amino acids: CASSQAGQGATEAFF. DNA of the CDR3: TGTGCCAGCAGCCAAGCCGGACAGGGGGCAACTGAAGCTTTCTTT.

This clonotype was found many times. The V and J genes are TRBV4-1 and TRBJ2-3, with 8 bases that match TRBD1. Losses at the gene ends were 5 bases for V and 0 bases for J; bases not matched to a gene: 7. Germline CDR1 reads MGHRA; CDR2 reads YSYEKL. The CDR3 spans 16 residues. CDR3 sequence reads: CASSGDRTRSTDTQYF. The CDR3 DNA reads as TGCGCCAGCAGCGGGGACAGGACCCGTAGCACAGATACGCAGTATTTT.

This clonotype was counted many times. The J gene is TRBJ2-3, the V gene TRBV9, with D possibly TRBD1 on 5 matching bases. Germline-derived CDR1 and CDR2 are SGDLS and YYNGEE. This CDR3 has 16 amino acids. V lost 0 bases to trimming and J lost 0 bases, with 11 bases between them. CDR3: CASSVEGRASTDTQYF. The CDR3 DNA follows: TGTGCCAGCAGCGTAGAGGGGCGCGCGAGCACAGATACGCAGTATTTT. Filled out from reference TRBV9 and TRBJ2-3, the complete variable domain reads DSGVTQTPKHLITATGQRVTLRCSPRSGDLSVYWYQQSLDQGLQFLIQYYNGEERAKGNILERFSAQQFPDLHSELNLSSLELGDSALYFCASSVEGRASTDTQYFGPGTRLTVL.

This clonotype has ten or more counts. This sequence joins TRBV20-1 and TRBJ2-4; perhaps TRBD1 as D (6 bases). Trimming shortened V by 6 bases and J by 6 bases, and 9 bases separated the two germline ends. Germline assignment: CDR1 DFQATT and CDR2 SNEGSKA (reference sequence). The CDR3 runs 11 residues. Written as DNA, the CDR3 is TGCAGTGCAAGGACAGTAAACATTCAGTACTTC. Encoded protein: CSARTVNIQYF.

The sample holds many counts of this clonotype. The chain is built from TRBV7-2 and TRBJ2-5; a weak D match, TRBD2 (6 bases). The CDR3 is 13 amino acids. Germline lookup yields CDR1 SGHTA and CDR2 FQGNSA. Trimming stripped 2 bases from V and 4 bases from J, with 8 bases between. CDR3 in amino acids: CASSLKRAETQYF. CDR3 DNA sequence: TGTGCCAGCAGCTTAAAGCGGGCAGAGACCCAGTACTTC.

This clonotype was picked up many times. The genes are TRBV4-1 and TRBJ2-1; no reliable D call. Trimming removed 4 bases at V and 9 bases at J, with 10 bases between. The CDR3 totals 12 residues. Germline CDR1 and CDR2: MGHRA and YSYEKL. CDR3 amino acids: CASSPYRGEQFF. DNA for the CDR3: TGCGCCAGCAGCCCATACCGTGGTGAGCAGTTCTTC.

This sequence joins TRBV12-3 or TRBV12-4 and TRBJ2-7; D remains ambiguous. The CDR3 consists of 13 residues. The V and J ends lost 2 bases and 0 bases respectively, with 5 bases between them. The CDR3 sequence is CASSLMNSYEQYF. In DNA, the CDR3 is TGTGCCAGCAGTTTAATGAACTCCTACGAGCAGTACTTC.

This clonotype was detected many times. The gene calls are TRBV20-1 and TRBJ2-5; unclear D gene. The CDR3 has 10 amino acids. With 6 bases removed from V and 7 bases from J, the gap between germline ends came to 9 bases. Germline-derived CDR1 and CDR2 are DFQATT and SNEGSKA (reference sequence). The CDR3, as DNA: TGCAGTGCCCCCCTGGGGACCCAGTACTTC. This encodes CSAPLGTQYF.

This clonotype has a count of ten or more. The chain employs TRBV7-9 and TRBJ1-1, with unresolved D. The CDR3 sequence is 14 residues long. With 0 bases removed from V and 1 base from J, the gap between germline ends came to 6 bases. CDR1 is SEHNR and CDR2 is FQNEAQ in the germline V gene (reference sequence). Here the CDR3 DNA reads TGTGCCAGCAGCTTAGCGGACGGGAACACTGAAGCTTTCTTT. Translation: CASSLADGNTEAFF.

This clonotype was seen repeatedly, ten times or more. The CDR3 loop reads CASSSDRHTGELFF. Here the CDR3 DNA reads TGCGCCAGCAGCTCTGACAGGCACACCGGGGAGCTGTTTTTT. The chain couples TRBV5-1 to TRBJ2-2; a possible D gene is TRBD1 (6 bases). The CDR3 extends over 14 amino acids. The V gene lost 3 bases and the J gene lost 3 bases, with 9 bases spanning the gap. CDR1 SGHRS and CDR2 YFSETQ come from the germline V gene.

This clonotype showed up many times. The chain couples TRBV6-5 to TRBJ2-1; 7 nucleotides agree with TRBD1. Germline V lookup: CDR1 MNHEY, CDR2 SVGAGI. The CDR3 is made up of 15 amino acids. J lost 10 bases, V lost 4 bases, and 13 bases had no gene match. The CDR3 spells CASSLDRVGVREQFF. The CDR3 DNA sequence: TGTGCCAGCAGTTTAGACAGGGTGGGAGTTAGGGAGCAGTTCTTC.

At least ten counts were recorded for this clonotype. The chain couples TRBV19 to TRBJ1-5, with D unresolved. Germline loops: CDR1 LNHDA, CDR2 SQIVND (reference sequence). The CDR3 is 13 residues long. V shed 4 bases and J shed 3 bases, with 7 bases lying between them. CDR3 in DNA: TGTGCCAGTAGTACCGGGGACAATCAGCCCCAGCATTTT. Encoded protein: CASSTGDNQPQHF.

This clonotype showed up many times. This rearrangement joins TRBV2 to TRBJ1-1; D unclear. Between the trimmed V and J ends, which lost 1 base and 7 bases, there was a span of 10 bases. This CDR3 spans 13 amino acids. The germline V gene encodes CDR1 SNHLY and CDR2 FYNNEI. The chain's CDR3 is CASSEGRRDEAFF. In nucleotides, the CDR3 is TGTGCCAGCAGTGAAGGTCGCCGAGATGAAGCTTTCTTT. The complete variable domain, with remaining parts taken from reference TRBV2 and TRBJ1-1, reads EPEVTQTPSHQVTQMGQEVILRCVPISNHLYFYWYRQILGQKVEFLVSFYNNEISEKSEIFDDQFSVERPDGSNFTLKIRSTKLEDSAMYFCASSEGRRDEAFFGQGTRLTVV.

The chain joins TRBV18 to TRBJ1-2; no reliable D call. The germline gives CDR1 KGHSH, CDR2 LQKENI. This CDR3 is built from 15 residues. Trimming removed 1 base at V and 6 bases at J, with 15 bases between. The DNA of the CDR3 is TGTGCCAGCTCACCACAAGGTGCACCTATGGATGGCTACACCTTC. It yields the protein CASSPQGAPMDGYTF.

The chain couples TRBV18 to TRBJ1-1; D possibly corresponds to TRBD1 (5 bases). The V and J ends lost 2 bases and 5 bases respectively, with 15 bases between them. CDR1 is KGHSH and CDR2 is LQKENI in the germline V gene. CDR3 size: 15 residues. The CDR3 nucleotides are TGTGCCAGCTCACCAGTAATCAACGGGGCGACTGAAGCTTTCTTT. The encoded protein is CASSPVINGATEAFF.

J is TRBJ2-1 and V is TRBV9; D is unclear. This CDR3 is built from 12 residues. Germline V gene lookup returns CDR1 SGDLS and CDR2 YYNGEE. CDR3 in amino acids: CANSPVGNEQFF. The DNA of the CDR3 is TGTGCTAACAGCCCTGTCGGGAATGAGCAGTTCTTC.

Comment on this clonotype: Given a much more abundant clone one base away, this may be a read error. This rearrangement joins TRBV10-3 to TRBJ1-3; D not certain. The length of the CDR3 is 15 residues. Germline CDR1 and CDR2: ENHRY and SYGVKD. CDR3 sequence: CAISAIDGTGNTRYF. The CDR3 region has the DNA TGTGCCATCAGTGCAATAGATGGCACTGGAAACACCAGATATTTT.

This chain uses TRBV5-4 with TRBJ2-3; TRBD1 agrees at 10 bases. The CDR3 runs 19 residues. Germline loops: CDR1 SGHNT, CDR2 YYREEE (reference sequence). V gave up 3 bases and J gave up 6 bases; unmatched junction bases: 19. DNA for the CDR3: TGTGCCAGCAGCTCGGAACTACCCGGGACAGGGGCGAGTCTGGATACGCAGTATTTT. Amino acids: CASSSELPGTGASLDTQYF.

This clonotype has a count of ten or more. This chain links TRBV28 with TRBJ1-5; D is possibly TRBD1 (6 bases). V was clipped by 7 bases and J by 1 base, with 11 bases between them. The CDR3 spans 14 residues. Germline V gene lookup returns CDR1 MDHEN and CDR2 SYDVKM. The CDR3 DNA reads TGTGCCAGCATCAGGACAGCCAGCAATCAGCCCCAGCATTTT. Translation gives CASIRTASNQPQHF.